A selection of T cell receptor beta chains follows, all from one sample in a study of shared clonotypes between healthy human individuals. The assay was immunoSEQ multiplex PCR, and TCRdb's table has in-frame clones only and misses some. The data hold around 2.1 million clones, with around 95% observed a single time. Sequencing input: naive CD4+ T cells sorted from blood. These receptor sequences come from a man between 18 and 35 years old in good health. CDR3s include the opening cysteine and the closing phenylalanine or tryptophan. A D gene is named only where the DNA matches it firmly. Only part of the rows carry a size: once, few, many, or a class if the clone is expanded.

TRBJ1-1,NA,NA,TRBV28,CASYIGGFTEAFF,TGTGCCAGCTACATCGGGGGTTTTACTGAAGCTTTCTTT
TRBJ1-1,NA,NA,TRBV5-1,CASSLAHNTEAFF,TGCGCCAGCAGCTTGGCACATAACACTGAAGCTTTCTTT
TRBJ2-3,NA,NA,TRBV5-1,CASSAMEGGRSDTQYF,TGCGCCAGCAGCGCCATGGAAGGGGGTAGAAGTGATACGCAGTATTTT
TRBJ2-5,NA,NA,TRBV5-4,CASSLPGLQETQYF,TGTGCCAGCAGCTTGCCGGGGCTCCAAGAGACCCAGTACTTC
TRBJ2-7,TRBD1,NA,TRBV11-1,CASSSGTGLEQYF,TGTGCCAGCAGCTCCGGGACAGGGCTCGAGCAGTACTTC
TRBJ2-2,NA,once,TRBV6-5,CASRTPNTGELFF,TGTGCCAGCAGAACACCGAACACCGGGGAGCTGTTTTTT
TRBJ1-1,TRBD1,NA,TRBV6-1,CASSDRDAEAFF,TGTGCCAGCAGCGACAGGGATGCTGAAGCTTTCTTT
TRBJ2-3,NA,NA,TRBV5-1,CASSLSPGASTDTQYF,TGCGCCAGCAGCTTGAGTCCCGGGGCGAGCACAGATACGCAGTATTTT
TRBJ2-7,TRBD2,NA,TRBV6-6,CASSPAGVSYEQYF,TGTGCCAGCAGTCCGGCGGGAGTGTCCTACGAGCAGTACTTC
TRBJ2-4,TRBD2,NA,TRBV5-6,CASSLGLAGVLKNIQYF,TGTGCCAGCAGCTTGGGACTAGCGGGGGTTCTCAAAAACATTCAGTACTTC
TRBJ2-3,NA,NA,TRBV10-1,CASSRDGSSTDTQYF,TGCGCCAGCAGTAGGGACGGATCTAGCACAGATACGCAGTATTTT
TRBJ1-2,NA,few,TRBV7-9,CASSLNPQGSHGYTF,TGTGCCAGCAGCTTAAACCCACAGGGAAGTCATGGCTACACCTTC
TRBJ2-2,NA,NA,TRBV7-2,CASSLERPLPTGELFF,TGTGCCAGCAGCTTAGAAAGGCCTCTACCCACCGGGGAGCTGTTTTTT
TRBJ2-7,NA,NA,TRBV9,CASSAWVDSGYEQYF,TGTGCCAGCAGCGCGTGGGTAGATTCGGGGTACGAGCAGTACTTC
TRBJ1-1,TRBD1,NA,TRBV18,CASSEDRRNTEAFF,TGTGCCAGCTCAGAGGACAGGCGGAACACTGAAGCTTTCTTT
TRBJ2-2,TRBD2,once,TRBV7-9,CASRELAGWTGELFF,TGTGCCAGCAGGGAACTAGCGGGATGGACCGGGGAGCTGTTTTTT
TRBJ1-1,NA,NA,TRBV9,CASSVVGLRGTEAFF,TGTGCCAGCAGCGTAGTAGGCCTACGGGGCACTGAAGCTTTCTTT
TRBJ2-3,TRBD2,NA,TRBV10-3,CAISERELAATDTQYF,TGTGCCATCAGTGAGAGAGAACTAGCGGCCACAGATACGCAGTATTTT
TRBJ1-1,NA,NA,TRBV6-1,CASKGWGDTEAFF,TGTGCCAGTAAAGGGTGGGGGGACACTGAAGCTTTCTTT
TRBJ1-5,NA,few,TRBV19,CASSIDPTGKRPQHF,TGTGCCAGTAGTATAGATCCGACAGGTAAGAGGCCCCAGCATTTT
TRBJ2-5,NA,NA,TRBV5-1,CASSLAGLQETQYF,TGCGCCAGCAGCTTGGCAGGGCTCCAAGAGACCCAGTACTTC
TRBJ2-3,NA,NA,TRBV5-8,CASPRVRGTDTQYF,TGTGCCAGCCCGCGTGTTCGGGGCACAGATACGCAGTATTTT
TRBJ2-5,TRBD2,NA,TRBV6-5,CASSRTSTFETQYF,TGTGCCAGCAGTCGGACTAGTACGTTCGAGACCCAGTACTTC
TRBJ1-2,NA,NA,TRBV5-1,CASSLEVANYGYTF,TGCGCCAGCAGCTTGGAGGTGGCTAACTATGGCTACACCTTC
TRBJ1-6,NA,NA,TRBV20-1,CSARAPPLHF,TGCAGTGCTAGAGCACCACCCCTCCACTTT
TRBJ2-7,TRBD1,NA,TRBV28,CASSTPGTGAYEQYF,TGTGCCAGCAGTACGCCCGGGACAGGGGCCTACGAGCAGTACTTC
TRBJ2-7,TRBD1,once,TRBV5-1,CASSSGATGSSYEQYF,TGCGCCAGCAGCAGTGGGGCGACAGGGAGCTCCTACGAGCAGTACTTC
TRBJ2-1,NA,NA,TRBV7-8,CASSLDGSPYNEQFF,TGTGCCAGCAGCTTAGATGGTAGCCCCTACAATGAGCAGTTCTTC
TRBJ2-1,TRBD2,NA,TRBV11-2,CASSLGLAGWNEQFF,TGTGCCAGCAGCTTGGGACTAGCGGGGTGGAATGAGCAGTTCTTC
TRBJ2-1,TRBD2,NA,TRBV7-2,CASSTSLLAGVVNEQFF,TGTGCCAGCAGCACTTCCTTACTAGCGGGAGTAGTTAATGAGCAGTTCTTC
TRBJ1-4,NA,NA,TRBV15,CATSRNGVNEKLFF,TGTGCCACCAGCAGAAACGGGGTTAATGAAAAACTGTTTTTT
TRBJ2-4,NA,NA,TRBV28,CASSLDNSLAKNIQYF,TGTGCCAGCAGCCTAGACAATTCATTAGCCAAAAACATTCAGTACTTC
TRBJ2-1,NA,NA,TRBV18,CASSPVSGTNNEQFF,TGTGCCAGCTCACCAGTGTCTGGAACCAACAATGAGCAGTTCTTC
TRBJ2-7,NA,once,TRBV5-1,CASSLSSGLPYEQYF,TGCGCCAGCAGCTTGTCGAGCGGATTACCCTACGAGCAGTACTTC
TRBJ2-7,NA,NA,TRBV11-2,CASSQTRDEQYF,TGTGCCAGCAGCCAAACCAGGGACGAGCAGTACTTC
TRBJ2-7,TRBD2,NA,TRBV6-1,CASSGLWGSGRGDPYEQYF,TGTGCCAGCAGTGGACTCTGGGGTAGCGGGAGAGGCGATCCCTACGAGCAGTACTTC
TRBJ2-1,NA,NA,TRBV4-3,CASSQAVRWKYNEQFF,TGCGCCAGCAGCCAAGCGGTGAGGTGGAAATACAATGAGCAGTTCTTC
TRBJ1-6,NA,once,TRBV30,CAWSVLISYNSPLHF,TGTGCCTGGAGTGTCTTGATCTCCTATAATTCACCCCTCCACTTT
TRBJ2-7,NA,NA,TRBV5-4,CASSLGSRAPEQYF,TGTGCCAGCAGCTTGGGCAGCCGAGCGCCCGAGCAGTACTTC
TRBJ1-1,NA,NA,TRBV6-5,CASSYIGSLREAFF,TGTGCCAGCAGTTACATAGGTAGCCTCCGTGAAGCTTTCTTT
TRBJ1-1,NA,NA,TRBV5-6,CASSLVWGGNTEAFF,TGTGCCAGCAGCTTGGTTTGGGGGGGAAACACTGAAGCTTTCTTT
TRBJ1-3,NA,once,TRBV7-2,CASSLVSGLGDTIYF,TGTGCCAGCAGCTTAGTTTCGGGACTCGGGGACACCATATATTTT
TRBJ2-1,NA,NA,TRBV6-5,CASSTQRLAYNEQFF,TGTGCCAGCAGTACTCAGAGACTGGCATACAATGAGCAGTTCTTC
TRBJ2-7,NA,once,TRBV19,CASSTRDPYEQYF,TGTGCCAGTAGCACCAGGGATCCCTACGAGCAGTACTTC
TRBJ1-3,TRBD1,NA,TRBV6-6,CASILQGAPSGNTIYF,TGTGCCAGCATCCTACAGGGGGCCCCTTCTGGAAACACCATATATTTT
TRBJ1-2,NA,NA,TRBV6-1,CASSEQWAKGYTF,TGTGCCAGCAGTGAACAGTGGGCAAAAGGCTACACCTTC
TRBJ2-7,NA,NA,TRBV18,CASSPGPGSYEQYF,TGTGCCAGCTCACCAGGCCCCGGGTCCTACGAGCAGTACTTC
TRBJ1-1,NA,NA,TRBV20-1,CSAQEYTEAFF,TGCAGTGCCCAGGAATACACTGAAGCTTTCTTT
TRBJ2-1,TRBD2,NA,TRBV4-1,CASSQDPGGSSYNEQFF,TGCGCCAGCAGCCAAGATCCAGGCGGGAGCTCCTACAATGAGCAGTTCTTC
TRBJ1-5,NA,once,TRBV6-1,CASSEWVQPQHF,TGTGCCAGCAGTGAATGGGTTCAGCCCCAGCATTTT
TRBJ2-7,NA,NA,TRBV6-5,CANSYSGRVHEQYF,TGTGCCAACAGTTACTCGGGCAGGGTCCACGAGCAGTACTTC
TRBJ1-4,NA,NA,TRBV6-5,CASSYSGNEGEKLFF,TGTGCCAGCAGTTACTCGGGCAATGAGGGCGAAAAACTGTTTTTT
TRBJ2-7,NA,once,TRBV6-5,CASSYSRAGSSYEQYF,TGTGCCAGCAGTTACTCGAGGGCGGGTTCCTCCTACGAGCAGTACTTC
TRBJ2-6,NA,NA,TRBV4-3,CASSQDVPDSGANVLTF,TGCGCCAGCAGCCAAGACGTACCAGACTCTGGGGCCAACGTCCTGACTTTC
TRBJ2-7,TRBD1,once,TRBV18,CASSVDRVEQYF,TGTGCCAGCTCAGTCGACAGGGTCGAGCAGTACTTC
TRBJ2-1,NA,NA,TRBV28,CASGNGNEQFF,TGTGCCTCGGGGAATGGGAATGAGCAGTTCTTC
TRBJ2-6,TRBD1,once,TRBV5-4,CASSLTPGTGVQGYGNVLTF,TGTGCCAGCAGCTTGACGCCGGGGACAGGGGTTCAGGGCTATGGGAACGTCCTGACTTTC
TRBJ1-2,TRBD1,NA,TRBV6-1,CASNRQGENYGYTF,TGTGCCAGCAACCGACAGGGAGAAAACTATGGCTACACCTTC